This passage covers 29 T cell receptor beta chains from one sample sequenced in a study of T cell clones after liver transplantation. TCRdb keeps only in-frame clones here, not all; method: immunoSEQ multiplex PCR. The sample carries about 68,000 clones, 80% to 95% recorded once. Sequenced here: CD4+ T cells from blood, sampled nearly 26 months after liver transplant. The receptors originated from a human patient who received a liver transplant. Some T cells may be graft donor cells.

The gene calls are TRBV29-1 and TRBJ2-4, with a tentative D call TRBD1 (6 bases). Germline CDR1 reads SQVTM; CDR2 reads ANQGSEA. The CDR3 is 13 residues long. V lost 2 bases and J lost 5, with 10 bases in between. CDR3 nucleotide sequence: TGCAGCGTTGAATCAGGGGCGCAAAACATTCAGTACTTC. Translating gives CSVESGAQNIQYF. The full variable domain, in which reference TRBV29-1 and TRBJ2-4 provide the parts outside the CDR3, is SAVISQKPSRDICQRGTSLTIQCQVDSQVTMMFWYRQQPGQSLTLIATANQGSEATYESGFVIDKFPISRPNLTFSTLTVSNMSPEDSSIYLCSVESGAQNIQYFGAGTRLSVL.

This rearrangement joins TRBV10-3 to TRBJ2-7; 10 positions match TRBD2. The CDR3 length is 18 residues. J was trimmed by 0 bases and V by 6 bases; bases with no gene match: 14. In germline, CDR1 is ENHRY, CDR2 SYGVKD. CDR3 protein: CAISAGSGRADSSYEQYF. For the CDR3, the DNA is TGTGCCATCAGCGCAGGGAGCGGGAGGGCCGATAGCTCCTACGAGCAGTACTTC.

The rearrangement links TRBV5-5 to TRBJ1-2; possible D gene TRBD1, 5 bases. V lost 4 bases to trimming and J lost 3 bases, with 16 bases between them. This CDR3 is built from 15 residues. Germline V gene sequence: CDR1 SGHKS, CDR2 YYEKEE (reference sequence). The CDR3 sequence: CASSPGRYSHYGYTF. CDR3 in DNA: TGTGCCAGCAGCCCGGGGCGGTACAGCCACTATGGCTACACCTTC. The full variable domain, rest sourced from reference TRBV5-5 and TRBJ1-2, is DAGVTQSPTHLIKTRGQQVTLRCSPISGHKSVSWYQQVLGQGPQFIFQYYEKEERGRGNFPDRFSARQFPNYSSELNVNALLLGDSALYLCASSPGRYSHYGYTFGSGTRLTVV.

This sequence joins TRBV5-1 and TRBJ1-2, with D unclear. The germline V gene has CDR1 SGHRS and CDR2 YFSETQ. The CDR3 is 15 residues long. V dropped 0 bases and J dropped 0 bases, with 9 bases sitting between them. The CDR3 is CASSLGADPNYGYTF. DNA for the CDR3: TGCGCCAGCAGCTTGGGGGCGGACCCTAACTATGGCTACACCTTC.

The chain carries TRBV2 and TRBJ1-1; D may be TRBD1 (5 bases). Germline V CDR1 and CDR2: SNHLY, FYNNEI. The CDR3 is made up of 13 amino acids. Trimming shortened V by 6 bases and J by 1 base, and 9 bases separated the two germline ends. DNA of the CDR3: TGTGCCAGCAGGTACGGACAGAACACTGAAGCTTTCTTT. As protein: CASRYGQNTEAFF.

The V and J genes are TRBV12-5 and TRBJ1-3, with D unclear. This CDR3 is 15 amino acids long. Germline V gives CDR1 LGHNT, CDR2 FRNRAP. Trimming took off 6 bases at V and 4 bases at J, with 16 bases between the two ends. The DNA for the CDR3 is TGTGCTAGTGGGTTCTCAGTAATAGACGGAAACACCATATATTTT. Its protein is CASGFSVIDGNTIYF.

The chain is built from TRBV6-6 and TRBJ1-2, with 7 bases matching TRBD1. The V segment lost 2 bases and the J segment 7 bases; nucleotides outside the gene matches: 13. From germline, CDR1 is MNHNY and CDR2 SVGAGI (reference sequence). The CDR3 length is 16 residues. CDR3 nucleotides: TGTGCCAGCAGTTACAACACGGACAGGCTCACGAGTGGCTACACCTTC. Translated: CASSYNTDRLTSGYTF.

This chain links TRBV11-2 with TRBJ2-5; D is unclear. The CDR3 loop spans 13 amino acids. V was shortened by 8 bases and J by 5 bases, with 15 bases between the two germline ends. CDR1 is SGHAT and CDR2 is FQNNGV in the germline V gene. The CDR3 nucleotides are TGTGCCAGCGGAAACCCTGTGTCGGAGACCCAGTACTTC. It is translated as CASGNPVSETQYF.

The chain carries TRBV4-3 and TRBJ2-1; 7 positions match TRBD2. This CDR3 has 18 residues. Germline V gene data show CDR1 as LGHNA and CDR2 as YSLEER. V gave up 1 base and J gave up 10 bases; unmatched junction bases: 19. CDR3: CASSQVSGRLLPPGEQFF. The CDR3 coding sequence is TGCGCCAGCAGCCAAGTCTCCGGGAGGCTCCTTCCTCCAGGGGAGCAGTTCTTC.

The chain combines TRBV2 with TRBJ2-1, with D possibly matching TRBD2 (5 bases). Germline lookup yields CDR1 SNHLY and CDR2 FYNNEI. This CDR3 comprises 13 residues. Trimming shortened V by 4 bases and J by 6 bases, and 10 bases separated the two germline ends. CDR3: CASSVEARNEQFF. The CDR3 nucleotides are TGTGCCAGCAGTGTGGAGGCACGCAATGAGCAGTTCTTC.

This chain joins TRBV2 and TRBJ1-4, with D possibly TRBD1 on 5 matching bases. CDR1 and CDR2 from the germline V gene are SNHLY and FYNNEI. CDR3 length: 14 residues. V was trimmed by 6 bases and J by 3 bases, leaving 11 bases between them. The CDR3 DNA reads TGTGCCAGCAGCTTAGGGGATTCTAATGAAAAACTGTTTTTT. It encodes CASSLGDSNEKLFF.

In DNA, the CDR3 is TGTGCCTGGAGTGTACGGGCGGTAGGGGATAGGACTGAAGCTTTCTTT. Encoded protein: CAWSVRAVGDRTEAFF. The chain joins TRBV30 to TRBJ1-1; tentative D call: TRBD1 (5 bases). CDR1 is GTSNPN and CDR2 is SVGIG in the germline V gene (reference sequence). This CDR3 comprises 16 residues. The V and J ends lost 0 bases and 5 bases respectively, with 19 bases between them.

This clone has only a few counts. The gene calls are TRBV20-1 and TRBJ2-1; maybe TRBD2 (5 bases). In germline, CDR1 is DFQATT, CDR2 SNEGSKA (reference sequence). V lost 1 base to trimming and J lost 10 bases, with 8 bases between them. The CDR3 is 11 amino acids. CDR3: CSARVTTEQFF. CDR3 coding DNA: TGCAGTGCTAGAGTGACTACGGAGCAGTTCTTC.

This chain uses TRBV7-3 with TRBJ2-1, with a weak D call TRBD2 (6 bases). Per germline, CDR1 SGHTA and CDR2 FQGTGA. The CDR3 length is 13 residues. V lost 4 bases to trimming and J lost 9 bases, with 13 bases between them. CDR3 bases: TGTGCCAGCAGCTCCTCCGGGAGACTTGAGCAGTTCTTC. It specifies CASSSSGRLEQFF.

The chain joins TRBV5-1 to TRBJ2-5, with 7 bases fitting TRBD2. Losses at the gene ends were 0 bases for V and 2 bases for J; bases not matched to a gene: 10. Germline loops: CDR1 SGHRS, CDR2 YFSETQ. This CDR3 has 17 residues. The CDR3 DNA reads TGCGCCAGCAGCTTGGAAGGATCGGCGGGAGCTCAAGAGACCCAGTACTTC. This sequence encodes CASSLEGSAGAQETQYF.

CDR3 DNA: TGTGCCAGTGGCTCCGGGGAGCTGTTTTTT. Its protein is CASGSGELFF. This rearrangement joins TRBV19 to TRBJ2-2; no reliable D call. Between the trimmed V and J ends, which lost 8 bases and 6 bases, there was a span of 4 bases. Germline V gene lookup returns CDR1 LNHDA and CDR2 SQIVND (reference sequence). The CDR3 runs 10 residues.

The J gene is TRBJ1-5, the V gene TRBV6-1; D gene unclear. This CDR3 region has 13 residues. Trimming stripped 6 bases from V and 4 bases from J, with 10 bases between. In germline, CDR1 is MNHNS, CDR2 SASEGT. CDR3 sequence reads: CASRSPGNQPQHF. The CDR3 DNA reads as TGTGCCAGCAGGTCCCCGGGGAATCAGCCCCAGCATTTT.

CDR3 nucleotide sequence: TGTGCCAGTAGTTCGACAGGGTCAAATCAGCCCCAGCATTTT. Its protein product is CASSSTGSNQPQHF. The chain employs TRBV19 and TRBJ1-5; 7 bases map to TRBD1. The CDR3 has 14 residues. The J segment lost 4 bases and the V segment lost 5 bases, leaving 5 bases of the junction unmatched. Germline CDR1 is LNHDA and CDR2 is SQIVND (reference sequence).

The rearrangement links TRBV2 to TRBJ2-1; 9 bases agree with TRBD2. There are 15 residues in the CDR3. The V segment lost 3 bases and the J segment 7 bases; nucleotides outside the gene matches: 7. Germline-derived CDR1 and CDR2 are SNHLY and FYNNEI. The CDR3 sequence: CASSEQAGGPNEQFF. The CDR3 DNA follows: TGTGCCAGCAGTGAGCAAGCGGGAGGTCCGAATGAGCAGTTCTTC.

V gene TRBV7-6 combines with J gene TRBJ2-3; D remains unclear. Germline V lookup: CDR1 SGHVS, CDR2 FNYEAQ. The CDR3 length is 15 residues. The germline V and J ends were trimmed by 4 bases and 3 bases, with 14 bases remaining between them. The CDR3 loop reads CASSSRYLGTDTQYF. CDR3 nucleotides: TGTGCCAGCAGCTCTAGGTACTTGGGAACAGATACGCAGTATTTT.

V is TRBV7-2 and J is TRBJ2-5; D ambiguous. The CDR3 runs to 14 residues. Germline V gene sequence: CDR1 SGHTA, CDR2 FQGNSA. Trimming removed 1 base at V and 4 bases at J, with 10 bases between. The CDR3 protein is CASSLVWTRETQYF. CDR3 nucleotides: TGTGCCAGCAGCTTAGTGTGGACCCGAGAGACCCAGTACTTC.

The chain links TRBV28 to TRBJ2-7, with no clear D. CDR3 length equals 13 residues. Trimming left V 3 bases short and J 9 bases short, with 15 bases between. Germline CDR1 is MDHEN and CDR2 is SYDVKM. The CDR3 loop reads CASSFALQMLQYF. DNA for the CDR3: TGTGCCAGCAGTTTCGCCCTACAAATGTTGCAGTACTTC.

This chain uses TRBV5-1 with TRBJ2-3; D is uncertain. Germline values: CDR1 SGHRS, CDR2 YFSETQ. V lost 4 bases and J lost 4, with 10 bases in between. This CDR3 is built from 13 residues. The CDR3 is CASSPTGADTQYF. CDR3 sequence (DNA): TGCGCCAGCAGCCCGACCGGCGCAGATACGCAGTATTTT.

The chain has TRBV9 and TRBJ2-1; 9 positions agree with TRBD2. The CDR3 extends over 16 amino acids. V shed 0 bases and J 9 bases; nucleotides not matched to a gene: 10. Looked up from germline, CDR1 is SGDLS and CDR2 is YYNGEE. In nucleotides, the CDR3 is TGTGCCAGCAGCGTAGAGGCTAGCGGGATCGGTGCTGAGCAGTTCTTC. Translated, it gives CASSVEASGIGAEQFF.

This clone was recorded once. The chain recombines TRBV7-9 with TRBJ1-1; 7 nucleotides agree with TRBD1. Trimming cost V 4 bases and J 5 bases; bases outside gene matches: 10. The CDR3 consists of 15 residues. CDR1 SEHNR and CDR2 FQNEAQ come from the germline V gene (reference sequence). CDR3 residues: CASSSPDRVRTEAFF. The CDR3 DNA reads TGTGCCAGCAGCTCTCCAGACAGGGTACGGACTGAAGCTTTCTTT.

The CDR3 loop reads CASSLKGKFEAFF. The DNA for the CDR3 is TGTGCCAGCAGCTTGAAGGGGAAATTTGAAGCTTTCTTT. The chain employs TRBV5-4 and TRBJ1-1; TRBD1 is a possible D gene (5 bases). V shed 1 base and J shed 7 bases, with 11 bases lying between them. CDR1 is SGHNT, CDR2 YYREEE, per germline (reference sequence). This CDR3 contains 13 residues.

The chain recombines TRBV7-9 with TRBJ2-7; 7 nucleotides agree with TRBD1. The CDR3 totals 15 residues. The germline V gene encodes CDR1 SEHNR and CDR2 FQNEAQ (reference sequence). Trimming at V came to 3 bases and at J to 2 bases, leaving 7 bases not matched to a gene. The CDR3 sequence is CASSFRDRGPYEQYF. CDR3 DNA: TGTGCCAGCAGCTTCAGGGACAGAGGGCCCTACGAGCAGTACTTC.

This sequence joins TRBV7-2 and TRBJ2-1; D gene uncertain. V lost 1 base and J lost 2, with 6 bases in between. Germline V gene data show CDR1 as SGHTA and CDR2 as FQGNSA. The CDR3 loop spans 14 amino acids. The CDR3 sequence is CASSLEAAYNEQFF. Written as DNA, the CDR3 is TGTGCCAGCAGCTTAGAGGCTGCCTACAATGAGCAGTTCTTC.

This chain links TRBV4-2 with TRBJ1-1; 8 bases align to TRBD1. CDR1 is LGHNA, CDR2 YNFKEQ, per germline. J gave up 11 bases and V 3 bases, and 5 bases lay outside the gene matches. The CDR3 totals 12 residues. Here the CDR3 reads CASSHATGVAFF. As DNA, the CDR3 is TGTGCCAGCAGCCACGCGACAGGGGTGGCTTTCTTT.